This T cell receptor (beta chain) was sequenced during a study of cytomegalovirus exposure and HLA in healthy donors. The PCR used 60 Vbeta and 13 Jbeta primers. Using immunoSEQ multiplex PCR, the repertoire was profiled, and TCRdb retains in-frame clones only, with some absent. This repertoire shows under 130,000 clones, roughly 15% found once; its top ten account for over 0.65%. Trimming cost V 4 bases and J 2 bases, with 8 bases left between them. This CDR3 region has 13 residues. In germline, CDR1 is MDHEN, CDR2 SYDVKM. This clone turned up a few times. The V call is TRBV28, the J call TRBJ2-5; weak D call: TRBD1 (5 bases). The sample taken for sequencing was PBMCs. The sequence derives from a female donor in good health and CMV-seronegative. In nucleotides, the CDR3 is TGTGCCAGCAGTTCCACAGGTCAAGAGACCCAGTACTTC. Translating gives CASSSTGQETQYF.